This TCR beta chain was observed in a study of PD-L1 blockade in urothelial cancer. The wider study: Among blood samples, the median T cell count was around 150,000.

TCRdb's copy holds only in-frame clones and misses some; the assay was immunoSEQ multiplex PCR. This table has around 30,000 clones, less than 90% appearing once. This clone was detected only a few times. The time point: peripheral blood 6 weeks after treatment start. Per-patient samples, pretreatment and on-treatment, numbered 1 to 8. The material sequenced was PBMCs, taken around atezolizumab (anti-PD-L1) treatment. The clonotype was recovered from a man between 65 and 85 years old with urothelial cancer.

In DNA form, the CDR3 reads TGTGCCAGCAGCTCACAGGGAAACACCGGGGAGCTGTTTTTT. It is translated as CASSSQGNTGELFF. The chain employs TRBV7-3 and TRBJ2-2; TRBD1 is a possible D gene (6 bases). This CDR3 spans 14 amino acids. Germline values: CDR1 SGHTA, CDR2 FQGTGA. V lost 4 bases and J lost 2, with 8 bases in between.